What follows are 18 T cell receptor beta chains derived from one specimen sequenced in a study of cytomegalovirus exposure and HLA in healthy donors. 13 Jbeta primers and 60 Vbeta primers were used for the PCR. Clones were read by immunoSEQ multiplex PCR, and TCRdb kept only the in-frame ones, dropping some. The table records some 200,000 clones, roughly four fifths of them present only once. The sample was PBMCs. The receptors originated from a woman between 25 and 40 years old in good health and CMV-seronegative.

The CDR3 reads CASSLAGLQPQHF. The CDR3 DNA sequence: TGTGCCAGCAGTTTAGCAGGGCTTCAGCCCCAGCATTTT. The rearrangement joins TRBV27 to TRBJ1-5; TRBD1 might be the D (5 bases). Germline CDR1 reads MNHEY; CDR2 reads SMNVEV (reference sequence). The V end lost 2 bases, the J end lost 6 bases, and 8 bases lay between the germline ends. The length of the CDR3 is 13 residues.

This clone appeared a single time. V and J are TRBV7-6 and TRBJ2-2, with TRBD1 as a possible D gene (6 bases). Between the trimmed V and J ends, which lost 2 bases and 6 bases, there was a span of 13 bases. The CDR3 sequence is 15 residues long. From germline, CDR1 is SGHVS and CDR2 FNYEAQ. CDR3 nucleotide sequence: TGTGCCAGCAGCTTATCGGGGCAGGGGTCCGGGGAGCTGTTTTTT. Translated: CASSLSGQGSGELFF. Supplemented by reference TRBV7-6 and TRBJ2-2, the full variable domain reads GAGVSQSPRYKVTKRGQDVALRCDPISGHVSLYWYRQALGQGPEFLTYFNYEAQQDKSGLPNDRFSAERPEGSISTLTIQRTEQRDSAMYRCASSLSGQGSGELFFGEGSRLTVL.

The rearrangement joins TRBV6-7 to TRBJ2-1; D is perhaps TRBD2 (5 bases). TRBV6-7 is noted as an ORF with a role that remains uncertain. V lost 5 bases and J 7 bases, leaving 15 bases between the germline ends. This CDR3 comprises 14 residues. This chain's CDR3 is CASSNEGGINEQFF. DNA for the CDR3: TGTGCCAGCAGTAACGAGGGTGGGATAAATGAGCAGTTCTTC.

Remarks on this clone: At one boundary the junction diverges from the germline segment, which might be a read error. The J gene is TRBJ2-7, the V gene TRBV7-9; TRBD2 aligns across 8 bases. Germline values: CDR1 SEHNR, CDR2 FQNEAQ (reference sequence). This CDR3 has 15 residues. The CDR3 sequence is CSSSQTMEREFEQYF. CDR3 sequence (DNA): TGTTCCAGCAGCCAAACTATGGAGCGGGAGTTCGAGCAGTACTTC.

This clone was detected once. CDR3 amino acids: CASSSWTGSRGGEAFF. The CDR3, as DNA: TGTGCCAGCAGCTCATGGACAGGGTCGAGGGGGGGTGAAGCTTTCTTT. The V gene is TRBV5-5, the J gene TRBJ1-1; 8 bases map to TRBD1. The CDR3 has 16 residues. V was pared by 3 bases and J by 7 bases, with 14 bases of the junction left unmatched. The germline V gene encodes CDR1 SGHKS and CDR2 YYEKEE (reference sequence).

The chain employs TRBV10-3 and TRBJ2-3, with D possibly matching TRBD1 (6 bases). Per germline, CDR1 ENHRY and CDR2 SYGVKD. The V end was cut by 4 bases, the J end by 6 bases, with 11 bases between. This CDR3 has 13 residues. The CDR3: CAISVGGGDTQYF. The CDR3 coding sequence is TGTGCCATCAGTGTAGGGGGTGGCGATACGCAGTATTTT.

The sample holds one count of this clone. This sequence joins TRBV6-6 and TRBJ2-7, with D unclear. CDR1 and CDR2 (germline): MNHNY, SVGAGI (reference sequence). The CDR3 covers 12 residues. Trimming took 4 bases from V and 3 from J, leaving 7 bases between them. Written as DNA, the CDR3 is TGTGCCAGCAGTTCTGCAGTCTACGAGCAGTACTTC. This encodes CASSSAVYEQYF.

V gene TRBV7-2 combines with J gene TRBJ2-7; tentative D call: TRBD2 (5 bases). Germline CDR1 SGHTA, CDR2 FQGNSA. With 7 bases removed from V and 5 bases from J, the gap between germline ends came to 15 bases. This CDR3 region has 13 residues. The CDR3 coding sequence is TGTGCCAGCAACTCATACCGGGGAGACGAGCAGTACTTC. Its protein is CASNSYRGDEQYF.

The CDR3 here is CAWSRETQYF. The CDR3 bases are TGTGCCTGGAGTCGGGAGACCCAGTACTTC. The chain combines TRBV30 with TRBJ2-5, with D unclear. In germline, CDR1 is GTSNPN, CDR2 SVGIG (reference sequence). This CDR3 is 10 amino acids long. V was trimmed by 2 bases and J by 5 bases, leaving 3 bases between them.

The CDR3 loop reads CASSYSGLAGWNEQFF. The CDR3 DNA sequence: TGTGCCAGCAGTTACTCGGGACTAGCGGGGTGGAATGAGCAGTTCTTC. This chain connects TRBV6-5 to TRBJ2-1; 13 bases agree with TRBD2. V lost 0 bases to trimming and J lost 7 bases; unmatched junction nucleotides: 3. This CDR3 spans 16 amino acids. CDR1 is MNHEY, CDR2 SVGAGI, per germline.

J is TRBJ1-4 and V is TRBV5-1; possibly TRBD1 for D (5 bases). The CDR3 consists of 17 residues. Germline lookup yields CDR1 SGHRS and CDR2 YFSETQ. Trimming removed 3 bases from V and 7 bases from J, with 22 bases in between. In nucleotides, the CDR3 is TGCGCCAGCAGCTATGGAGGAGGGGCAGGGATGGGTGAAAAACTGTTTTTT. Encoded protein: CASSYGGGAGMGEKLFF.

This clone has a handful of counts. V is TRBV30 and J is TRBJ1-4, with TRBD1 as a possible D gene (5 bases). With 1 base removed from V and 7 bases from J, the gap between germline ends came to 16 bases. This CDR3 has 15 residues. Germline CDR1 reads GTSNPN; CDR2 reads SVGIG (reference sequence). CDR3 nucleotide sequence: TGTGCCTGGAGTGGGGTTGCGGGGCCTACTGAAAAACTGTTTTTT. Translating it yields CAWSGVAGPTEKLFF.

As concerns this clone: Compared with germline, one end of the junction differs, possibly owing to a read error. The chain couples TRBV7-3 to TRBJ2-3; TRBD2 is a possible D gene (5 bases). The CDR3 is 14 amino acids. Germline V lookup: CDR1 SGHTA, CDR2 FQGTGA. The CDR3 spells CTSSFDGGADTQYF. The CDR3, as DNA: TGTACCAGCAGCTTCGATGGAGGAGCAGATACGCAGTATTTT.

The chain joins TRBV7-2 to TRBJ1-1; D is undetermined. V was cut by 5 bases and J by 2 bases, with 9 bases left in between. CDR1 and CDR2 from the germline V gene are SGHTA and FQGNSA. The CDR3 runs 13 residues. The CDR3 reads CASSAQRNTEAFF. The CDR3 bases are TGTGCCAGCAGCGCACAGAGAAACACTGAAGCTTTCTTT.

This clone was seen a handful of times. This sample includes further DNA sequences coding for the same CDR3. The chain is built from TRBV14 and TRBJ2-7; weak D call: TRBD1 (5 bases). Per germline, CDR1 SGHDN and CDR2 FVKESK. The CDR3 loop spans 14 amino acids. V was pared by 0 bases and J by 4 bases, with 10 bases between. DNA for the CDR3: TGTGCCAGCAGCCAAGAAAAGGGGCTGTACGAGCAGTACTTC. It translates to CASSQEKGLYEQYF. Complete variable domain (other parts from reference TRBV14 and TRBJ2-7): EAGVTQFPSHSVIEKGQTVTLRCDPISGHDNLYWYRRVMGKEIKFLLHFVKESKQDESGMPNNRFLAERTGGTYSTLKVQPAELEDSGVYFCASSQEKGLYEQYFGPGTRLTVT.

This chain uses TRBV28 with TRBJ2-5, with D perhaps TRBD1 (6 bases). The V and J ends lost 6 bases and 4 bases respectively, with 15 bases between them. The CDR3 sequence is 14 residues long. Germline loops: CDR1 MDHEN, CDR2 SYDVKM. CDR3 nucleotides: TGTGCCAGCAGCGAACAGGGAAATGGAGAGACCCAGTACTTC. Protein: CASSEQGNGETQYF.

This clone was counted a few times. One end of the junction varies from germline; a read error may be responsible. This sequence joins TRBV7-9 and TRBJ1-2; no clear D gene. Germline CDR1 SEHNR, CDR2 FQNEAQ (reference sequence). The CDR3 extends over 9 amino acids. The CDR3 DNA is TGTGCCAGCAGCTTAGGGGGAGACTTC. Its protein is CASSLGGDF. Drawing the rest from reference TRBV7-9 and TRBJ1-2, the complete variable domain is DTGVSQNPRHKITKRGQNVTFRCDPISEHNRLYWYRQTLGQGPEFLTYFQNEAQLEKSRLLSDRFSAERPKGSFSTLEIQRTEQGDSAMYLCASSLGGDFGSGTRLTVV.

Of note for this clone: An end of the junction does not agree with germline; a read error may underlie this. The chain carries TRBV27 and TRBJ2-6, with D tentatively TRBD1 (5 bases). CDR1 MNHEY and CDR2 SMNVEV come from the germline V gene (reference sequence). The CDR3 is 16 amino acids. In DNA form, the CDR3 reads TGTGCCAGCAGTCCCATGTCGGGTTCTGGGGCCAACGGCCTGACTTTC. This sequence encodes CASSPMSGSGANGLTF. The variable domain in full, completed from reference TRBV27 and TRBJ2-6, reads EAQVTQNPRYLITVTGKKLTVTCSQNMNHEYMSWYRQDPGLGLRQIYYSMNVEVTDKGDVPEGYKVSRKEKRNFPLILESPSPNQTSLYFCASSPMSGSGANGLTFGAGSRLTVL.